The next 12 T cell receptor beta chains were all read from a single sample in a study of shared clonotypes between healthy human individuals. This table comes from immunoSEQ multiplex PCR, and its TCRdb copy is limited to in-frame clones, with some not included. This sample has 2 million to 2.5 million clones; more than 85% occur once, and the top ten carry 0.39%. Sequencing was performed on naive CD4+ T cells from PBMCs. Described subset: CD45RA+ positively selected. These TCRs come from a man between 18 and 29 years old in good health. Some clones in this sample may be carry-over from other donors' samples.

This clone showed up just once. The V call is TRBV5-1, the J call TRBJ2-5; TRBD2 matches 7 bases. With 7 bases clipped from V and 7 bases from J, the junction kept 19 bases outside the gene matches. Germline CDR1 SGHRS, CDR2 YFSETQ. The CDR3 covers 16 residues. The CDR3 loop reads CASSPGVLADTGTQYF. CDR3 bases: TGCGCCAGCTCTCCGGGGGTCCTAGCGGACACGGGGACCCAGTACTTC.

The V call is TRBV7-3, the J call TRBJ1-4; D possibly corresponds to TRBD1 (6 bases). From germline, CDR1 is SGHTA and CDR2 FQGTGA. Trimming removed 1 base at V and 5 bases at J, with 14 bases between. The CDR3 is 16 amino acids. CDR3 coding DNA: TGTGCCAGCAGCTTAAGAGGTCGGGGGGCAAATGAAAAACTGTTTTTT. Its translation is CASSLRGRGANEKLFF.

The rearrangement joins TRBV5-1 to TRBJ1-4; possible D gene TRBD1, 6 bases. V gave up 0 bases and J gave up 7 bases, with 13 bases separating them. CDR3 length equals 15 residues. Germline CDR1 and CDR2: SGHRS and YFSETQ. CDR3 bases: TGCGCCAGCAGCTTGGGTGCAGGGGTTGGTGAAAAACTGTTTTTT. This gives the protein CASSLGAGVGEKLFF.

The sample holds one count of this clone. This chain's CDR3 is CATAYNEQFF. The DNA for the CDR3 is TGTGCCACCGCATACAATGAGCAGTTCTTC. The J gene is TRBJ2-1, the V gene TRBV6-1; no clear D gene. The length of the CDR3 is 10 residues. V gave up 10 bases and J gave up 4 bases, with 5 bases separating them. Per the germline V gene, CDR1 is MNHNS and CDR2 is SASEGT.

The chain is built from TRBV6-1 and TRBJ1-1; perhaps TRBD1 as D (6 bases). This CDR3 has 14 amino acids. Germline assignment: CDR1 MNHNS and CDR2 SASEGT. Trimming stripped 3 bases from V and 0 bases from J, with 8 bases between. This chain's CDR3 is CASSEGHLNTEAFF. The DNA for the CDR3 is TGTGCCAGCAGTGAGGGACACCTGAACACTGAAGCTTTCTTT.

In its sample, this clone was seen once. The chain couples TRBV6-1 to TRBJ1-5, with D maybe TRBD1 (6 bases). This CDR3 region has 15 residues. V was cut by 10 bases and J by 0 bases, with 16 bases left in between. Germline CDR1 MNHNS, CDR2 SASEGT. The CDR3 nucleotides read TGTGCCACCACCGGACAGCCTAATAGCAATCAGCCCCAGCATTTT. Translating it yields CATTGQPNSNQPQHF.

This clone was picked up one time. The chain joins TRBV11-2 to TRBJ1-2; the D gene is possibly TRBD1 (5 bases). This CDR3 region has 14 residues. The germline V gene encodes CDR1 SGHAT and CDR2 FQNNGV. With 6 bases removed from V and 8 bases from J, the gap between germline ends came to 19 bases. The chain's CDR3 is CASRTLGRVGGYTF. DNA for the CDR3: TGTGCCAGCAGGACCCTGGGCAGGGTCGGCGGCTACACCTTC.

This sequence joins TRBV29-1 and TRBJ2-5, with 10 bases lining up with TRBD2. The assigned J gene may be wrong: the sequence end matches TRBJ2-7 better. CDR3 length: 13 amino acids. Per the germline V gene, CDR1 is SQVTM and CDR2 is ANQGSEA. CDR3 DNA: TGCAGCGTTGTGACTAGCGGGCAATACGAGCAGTACTTC. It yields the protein CSVVTSGQYEQYF.

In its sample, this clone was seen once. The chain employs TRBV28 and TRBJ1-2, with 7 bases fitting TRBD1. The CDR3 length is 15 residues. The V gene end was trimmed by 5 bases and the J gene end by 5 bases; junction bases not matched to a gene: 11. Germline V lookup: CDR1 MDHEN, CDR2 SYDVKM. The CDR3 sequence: CASSRSDRVEYGYTF. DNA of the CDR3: TGTGCCAGCAGTAGGAGCGACAGGGTGGAATATGGCTACACCTTC.

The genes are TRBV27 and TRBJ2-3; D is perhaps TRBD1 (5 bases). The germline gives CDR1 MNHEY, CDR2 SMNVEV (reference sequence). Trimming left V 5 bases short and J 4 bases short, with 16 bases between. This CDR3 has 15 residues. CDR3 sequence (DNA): TGTGCCAGCAGTCTGGACCCCTGGGGCCCAGATACGCAGTATTTT. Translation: CASSLDPWGPDTQYF.

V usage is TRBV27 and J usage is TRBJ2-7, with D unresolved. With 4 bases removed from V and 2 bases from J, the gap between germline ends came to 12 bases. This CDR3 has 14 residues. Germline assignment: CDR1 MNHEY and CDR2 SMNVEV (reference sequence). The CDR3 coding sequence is TGTGCCAGCAGTTCAGACCGGTCCACCTACGAGCAGTACTTC. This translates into CASSSDRSTYEQYF.

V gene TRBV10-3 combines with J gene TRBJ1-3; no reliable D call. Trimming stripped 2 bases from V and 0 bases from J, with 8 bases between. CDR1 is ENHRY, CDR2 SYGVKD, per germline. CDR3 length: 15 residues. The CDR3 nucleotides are TGTGCCATCAGTGAGGGAGGATTCTCTGGAAACACCATATATTTT. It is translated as CAISEGGFSGNTIYF.